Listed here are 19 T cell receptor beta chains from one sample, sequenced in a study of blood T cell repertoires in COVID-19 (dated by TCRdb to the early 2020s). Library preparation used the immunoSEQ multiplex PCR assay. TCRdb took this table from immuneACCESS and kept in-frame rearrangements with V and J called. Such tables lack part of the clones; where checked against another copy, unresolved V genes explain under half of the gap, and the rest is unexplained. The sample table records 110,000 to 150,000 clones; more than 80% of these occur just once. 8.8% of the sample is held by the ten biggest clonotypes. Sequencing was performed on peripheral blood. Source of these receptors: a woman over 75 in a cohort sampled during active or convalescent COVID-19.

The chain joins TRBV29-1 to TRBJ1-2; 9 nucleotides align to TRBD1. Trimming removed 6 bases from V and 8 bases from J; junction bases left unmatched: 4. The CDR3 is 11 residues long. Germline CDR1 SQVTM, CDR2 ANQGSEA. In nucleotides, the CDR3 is TGCAGCGTCCGGACAGGGGCCGGCTACACCTTC. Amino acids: CSVRTGAGYTF.

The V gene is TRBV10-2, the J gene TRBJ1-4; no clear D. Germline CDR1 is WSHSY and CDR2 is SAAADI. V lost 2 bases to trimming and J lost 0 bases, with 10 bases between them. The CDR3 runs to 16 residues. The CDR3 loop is CASSEGPRATNEKLFF. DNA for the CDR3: TGCGCCAGCAGTGAGGGGCCCAGAGCAACTAATGAAAAACTGTTTTTT.

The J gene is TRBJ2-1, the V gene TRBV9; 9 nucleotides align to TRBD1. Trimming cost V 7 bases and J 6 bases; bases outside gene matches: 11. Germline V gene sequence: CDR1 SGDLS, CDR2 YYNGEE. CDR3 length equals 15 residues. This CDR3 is CASGPRDRVVNEQFF. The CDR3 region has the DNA TGTGCCAGCGGCCCCCGGGACAGGGTTGTCAATGAGCAGTTCTTC. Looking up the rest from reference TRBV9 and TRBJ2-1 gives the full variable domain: DSGVTQTPKHLITATGQRVTLRCSPRSGDLSVYWYQQSLDQGLQFLIQYYNGEERAKGNILERFSAQQFPDLHSELNLSSLELGDSALYFCASGPRDRVVNEQFFGPGTRLTVL.

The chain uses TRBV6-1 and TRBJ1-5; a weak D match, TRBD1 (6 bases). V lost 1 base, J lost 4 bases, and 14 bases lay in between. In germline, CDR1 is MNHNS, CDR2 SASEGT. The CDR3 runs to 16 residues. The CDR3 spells CASSEGYRAWNQPQHF. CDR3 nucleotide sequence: TGTGCCAGCAGTGAAGGGTACAGGGCATGGAATCAGCCCCAGCATTTT.

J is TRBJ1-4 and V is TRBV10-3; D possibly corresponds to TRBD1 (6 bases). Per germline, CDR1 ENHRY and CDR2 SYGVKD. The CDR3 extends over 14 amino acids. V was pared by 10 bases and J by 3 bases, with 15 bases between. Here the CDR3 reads CATQSTGSNEKLFF. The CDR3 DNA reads TGTGCCACCCAATCAACAGGGTCTAATGAAAAACTGTTTTTT.

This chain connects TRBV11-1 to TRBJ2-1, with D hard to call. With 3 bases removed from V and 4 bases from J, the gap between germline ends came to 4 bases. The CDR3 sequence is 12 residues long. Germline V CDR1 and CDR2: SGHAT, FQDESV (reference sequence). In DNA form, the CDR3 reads TGTGCCAGCAGCTTTCTATACAATGAGCAGTTCTTC. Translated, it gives CASSFLYNEQFF.

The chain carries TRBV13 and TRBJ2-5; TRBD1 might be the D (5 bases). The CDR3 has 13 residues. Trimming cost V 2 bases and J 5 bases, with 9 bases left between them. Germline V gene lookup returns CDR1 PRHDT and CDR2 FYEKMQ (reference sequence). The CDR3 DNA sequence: TGTGCCAGCAGCTTAAGGGGCCGCGAGACCCAGTACTTC. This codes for CASSLRGRETQYF. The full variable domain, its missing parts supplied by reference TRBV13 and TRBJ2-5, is AAGVIQSPRHLIKEKRETATLKCYPIPRHDTVYWYQQGPGQDPQFLISFYEKMQSDKGSIPDRFSAQQFSDYHSELNMSSLELGDSALYFCASSLRGRETQYFGPGTRLLVL.

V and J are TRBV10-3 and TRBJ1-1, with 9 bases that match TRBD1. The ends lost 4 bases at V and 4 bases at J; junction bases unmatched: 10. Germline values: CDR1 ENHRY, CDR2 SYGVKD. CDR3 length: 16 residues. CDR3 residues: CAISGIGTGSGTEAFF. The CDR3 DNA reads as TGTGCCATCAGTGGTATAGGGACAGGGAGTGGCACTGAAGCTTTCTTT.

For the CDR3, the DNA is TGCGCCAGCAGCTTCATGAGCGGGGGGGCGGAGACCCAGTACTTC. This translates into CASSFMSGGAETQYF. The chain carries TRBV5-1 and TRBJ2-5, with 10 positions matching TRBD2. The CDR3 consists of 15 residues. Germline V gene lookup returns CDR1 SGHRS and CDR2 YFSETQ. Trimming took 2 bases from V and 5 from J; bases not matched to a gene: 6.

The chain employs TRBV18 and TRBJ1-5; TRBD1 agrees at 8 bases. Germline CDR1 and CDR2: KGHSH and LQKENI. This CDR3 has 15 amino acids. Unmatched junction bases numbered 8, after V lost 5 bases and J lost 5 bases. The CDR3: CASSTGQGQHQPQHF. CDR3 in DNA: TGTGCCAGCTCAACCGGACAGGGTCAACATCAGCCCCAGCATTTT.

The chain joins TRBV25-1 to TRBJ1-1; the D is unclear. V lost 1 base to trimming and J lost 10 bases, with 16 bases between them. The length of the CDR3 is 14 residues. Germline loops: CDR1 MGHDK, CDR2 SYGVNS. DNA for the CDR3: TGTGCCAGCAGTGAATCCGCGTCCTGGTCGGGAGCTTTCTTT. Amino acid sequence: CASSESASWSGAFF.

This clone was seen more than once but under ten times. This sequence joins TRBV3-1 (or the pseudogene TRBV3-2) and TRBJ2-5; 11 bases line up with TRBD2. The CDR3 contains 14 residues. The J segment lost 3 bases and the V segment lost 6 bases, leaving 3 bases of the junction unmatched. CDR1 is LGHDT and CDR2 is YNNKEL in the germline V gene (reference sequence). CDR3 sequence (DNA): TGTGCCAGCAGAAAACTAGCGGGGGAAGAGACCCAGTACTTC. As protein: CASRKLAGEETQYF.

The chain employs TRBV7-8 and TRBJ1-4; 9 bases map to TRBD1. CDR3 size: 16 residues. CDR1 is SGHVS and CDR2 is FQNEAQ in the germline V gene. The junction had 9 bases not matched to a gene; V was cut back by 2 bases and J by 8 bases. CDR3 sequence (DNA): TGTGCCAGCAGCTTATTGGGGACAGGGTTCAACGAAAAACTGTTTTTT. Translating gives CASSLLGTGFNEKLFF.

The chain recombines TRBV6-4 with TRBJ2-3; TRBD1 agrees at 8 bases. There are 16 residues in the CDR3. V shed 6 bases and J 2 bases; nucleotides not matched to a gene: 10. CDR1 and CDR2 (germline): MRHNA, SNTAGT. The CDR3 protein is CASSAGGPSSTDTQYF. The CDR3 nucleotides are TGTGCCAGCAGCGCAGGGGGCCCTTCTTCCACAGATACGCAGTATTTT.

Written as DNA, the CDR3 is TGTGCCACCCGTAAATCAGATACGCAGTATTTT. Protein product: CATRKSDTQYF. This chain links TRBV6-5 with TRBJ2-3; D gene unclear. The CDR3 runs 11 residues. The germline V and J ends were trimmed by 10 bases and 4 bases, with 9 bases remaining between them. The germline V gene encodes CDR1 MNHEY and CDR2 SVGAGI.

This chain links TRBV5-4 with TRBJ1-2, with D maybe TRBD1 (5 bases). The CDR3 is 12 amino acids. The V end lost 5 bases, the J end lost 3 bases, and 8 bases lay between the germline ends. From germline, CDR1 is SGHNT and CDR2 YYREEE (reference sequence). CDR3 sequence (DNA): TGTGCCAGCAGGGGGGGGGACTATGGCTACACCTTC. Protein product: CASRGGDYGYTF.

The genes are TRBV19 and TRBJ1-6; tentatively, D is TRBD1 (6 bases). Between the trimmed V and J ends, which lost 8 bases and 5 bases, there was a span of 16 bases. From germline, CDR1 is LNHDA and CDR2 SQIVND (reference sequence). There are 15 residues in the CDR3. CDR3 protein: CASCPRDIHNSPLHF. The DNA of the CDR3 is TGTGCCAGTTGTCCCAGGGACATCCATAATTCACCCCTCCACTTT.

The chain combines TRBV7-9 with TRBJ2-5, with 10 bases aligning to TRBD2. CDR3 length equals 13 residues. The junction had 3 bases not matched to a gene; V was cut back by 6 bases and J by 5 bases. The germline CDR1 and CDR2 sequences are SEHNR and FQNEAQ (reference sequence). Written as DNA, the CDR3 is TGTGCCAGCAGGGGACTAGCGATGGAGACCCAGTACTTC. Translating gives CASRGLAMETQYF. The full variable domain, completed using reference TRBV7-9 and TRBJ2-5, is DTGVSQNPRHKITKRGQNVTFRCDPISEHNRLYWYRQTLGQGPEFLTYFQNEAQLEKSRLLSDRFSAERPKGSFSTLEIQRTEQGDSAMYLCASRGLAMETQYFGPGTRLLVL.

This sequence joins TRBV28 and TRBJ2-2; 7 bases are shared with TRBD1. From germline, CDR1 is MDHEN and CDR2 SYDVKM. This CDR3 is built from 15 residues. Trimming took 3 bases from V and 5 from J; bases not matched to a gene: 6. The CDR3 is CASSFRQGATGELFF. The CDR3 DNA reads TGTGCCAGCAGTTTTCGACAGGGTGCTACCGGGGAGCTGTTTTTT. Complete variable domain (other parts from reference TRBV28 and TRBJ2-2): DVKVTQSSRYLVKRTGEKVFLECVQDMDHENMFWYRQDPGLGLRLIYFSYDVKMKEKGDIPEGYSVSREKKERFSLILESASTNQTSMYLCASSFRQGATGELFFGEGSRLTVL.